The 4 T cell receptor beta chains in this list originate from one sample, sequenced in a study of T cell changes during pregnancy in multiple sclerosis. Measured with immunoSEQ multiplex PCR; TCRdb has only the in-frame clones, and not every one. The repertoire includes about 60,000 clones, about 91% of them detected once, and around 0.93% sits in the top ten. The material sequenced was peripheral blood, taken in the first trimester of pregnancy. The receptor set was obtained from a female donor with multiple sclerosis, enrolled in a pregnancy study.

This clone was seen a single time. This chain links TRBV19 with TRBJ1-4; D ambiguous. The CDR3 sequence is 14 residues long. Germline V lookup: CDR1 LNHDA, CDR2 SQIVND (reference sequence). The V end lost 4 bases, the J end lost 3 bases, and 9 bases lay between the germline ends. CDR3 amino acids: CASSRREPNEKLFF. The CDR3 DNA follows: TGTGCCAGTAGTAGGCGGGAGCCTAATGAAAAACTGTTTTTT.

The V and J genes are TRBV5-4 and TRBJ2-1, with 9 bases lining up with TRBD2. With V trimmed by 3 bases and J by 7 bases, 11 bases remained unmatched. Germline V gene sequence: CDR1 SGHNT, CDR2 YYREEE (reference sequence). The CDR3 is made up of 16 amino acids. The CDR3 region has the DNA TGTGCCAGCAGCTCCGGCGGGGGGGGGATTCTAAATGAGCAGTTCTTC. Its protein product is CASSSGGGGILNEQFF.

This clone was recorded once. The chain links TRBV29-1 to TRBJ1-1; no clear D. The germline V and J ends were trimmed by 4 bases and 1 base, with 13 bases remaining between them. The CDR3 has 14 amino acids. From germline, CDR1 is SQVTM and CDR2 ANQGSEA. The CDR3 here is CSVVTRVGNTEAFF. DNA of the CDR3: TGCAGCGTTGTCACTCGGGTCGGGAACACTGAAGCTTTCTTT.

This chain uses TRBV19 with TRBJ1-5, with TRBD1 identical over 8 bases. The CDR3 has 11 residues. Per germline, CDR1 LNHDA and CDR2 SQIVND (reference sequence). V lost 3 bases and J lost 16; bases outside the gene matches: 5. CDR3 residues: CASSIGQGFHF. Written as DNA, the CDR3 is TGTGCCAGTAGTATCGGACAGGGCTTTCATTTT. The full variable domain, in which reference TRBV19 and TRBJ1-5 provide the parts outside the CDR3, is DGGITQSPKYLFRKEGQNVTLSCEQNLNHDAMYWYRQDPGQGLRLIYYSQIVNDFQKGDIAEGYSVSREKKESFPLTVTSAQKNPTAFYLCASSIGQGFHFGDGTRLSIL.